The rows below give T cell receptor beta chains drawn from one sample of a study of T cells in Graves' hyperthyroidism and ophthalmopathy. One entry per CDR3 protein results from TCRdb running MiXCR on the multiplex PCR reads. In the table there are roughly 630,000 distinct CDR3 sequences, 15% to 19% of which are singletons. The sample was blood. Source of these receptors: a woman under 40 with Graves' hyperthyroidism. Both conserved end residues are part of each CDR3. D genes are given only for firm matches. Not every row has a clone size; where given, it reads once, few, many or a size class.

clone size	V gene	J gene	D gene	CDR3 protein	CDR3 DNA
many	TRBV27	TRBJ2-7	TRBD2	CASSPGLAGVSYEQYF	TGTGCCAGCAGTCCGGGACTAGCGGGAGTCTCCTACGAGCAGTACTTC
few	TRBV4-2	TRBJ1-2	-	CASSQLSSEGYGYTF	TGTGCCAGCAGCCAGCTCAGTTCAGAAGGCTATGGCTACACCTTC
-	TRBV20-1	TRBJ1-4	-	CSARDLLVTEEEKLFF	TGCAGTGCTAGAGATTTGTTGGTCACGGAAGAGGAAAAACTGTTTTTT
many	TRBV2	TRBJ2-7	-	CASQGIKEQYF	TGTGCCAGCCAGGGTATAAAGGAGCAGTACTTC
many	TRBV27	TRBJ1-1	TRBD1	CASRPGTVIMNTEAFF	TGTGCCAGCAGACCCGGGACAGTGATCATGAACACTGAAGCTTTCTTT
few	TRBV7-9	TRBJ2-1	TRBD1	CASRPLLGTAKNNEQFF	TGTGCCAGCAGACCCCTCCTAGGGACAGCAAAGAACAATGAGCAGTTCTTC
many	TRBV7-9	TRBJ2-7	-	CASSFSDRIGGEQYF	TGTGCCAGCAGCTTTAGCGACCGGATCGGGGGCGAGCAGTACTTC
-	TRBV7-2	TRBJ1-2	-	CASSLGGEGNYGYTF	TGTGCCAGCAGCTTAGGGGGGGAGGGTAACTATGGCTACACCTTC
many	TRBV6-1	TRBJ1-4	TRBD1	CASRVTGDFEKLFF	TGTGCCAGCAGAGTCACAGGGGATTTTGAAAAACTGTTTTTT
many	TRBV2	TRBJ2-2	TRBD2	CASSGGGSGTGELFF	TGTGCCAGCAGTGGGGGCGGGAGTGGCACCGGGGAGCTGTTTTTT
-	TRBV9	TRBJ2-3	TRBD1	CASNRDRDTQYF	TGTGCCAGCAACCGGGACAGAGATACGCAGTATTTT
many	TRBV6-2/TRBV6-3	TRBJ2-1	-	CASSYEPEKTYNEQFF	TGTGCCAGCAGTTACGAGCCCGAGAAGACCTACAATGAGCAGTTCTTC
-	TRBV10-1	TRBJ2-3	TRBD2	CASSDRGRADTQYF	TGCGCCAGCAGTGATCGCGGGAGGGCAGATACGCAGTATTTT
many	TRBV2	TRBJ2-7	TRBD2	CASSTGLAYEQYF	TGTGCCAGCAGTACCGGACTAGCCTACGAGCAGTACTTC
many	TRBV29-1	TRBJ2-3	TRBD1	CSVSPGTGITDTQYF	TGCAGCGTGTCACCCGGGACAGGGATCACAGATACGCAGTATTTT
many	TRBV6-1	TRBJ1-1	TRBD1	CASSVSGGGNTEAFF	TGTGCCAGCAGTGTATCAGGGGGGGGGAACACTGAAGCTTTCTTT
many	TRBV3-1	TRBJ1-4	-	CASSPDRGTVRVDEKLFF	TGTGCCAGCAGCCCTGATCGGGGGACTGTACGGGTCGATGAAAAACTGTTTTTT
many	TRBV5-1	TRBJ2-7	TRBD1	CASSPTGGPRTEQYF	TGCGCCAGCAGCCCCACAGGGGGCCCTAGGACCGAGCAGTACTTC
-	TRBV5-6	TRBJ2-7	-	CATQQGRYEQYF	TGTGCCACCCAGCAGGGGCGCTACGAGCAGTACTTC
many	TRBV6-1	TRBJ2-3	-	CASSYLGVFSTDTQYF	TGTGCCAGCAGTTATTTGGGGGTTTTTAGCACAGATACGCAGTATTTT
many	TRBV28	TRBJ1-1	-	CASSLRGVTGTEAFF	TGTGCCAGCAGTTTAAGGGGCGTTACCGGCACTGAAGCTTTCTTT
many	TRBV6-1	TRBJ2-5	-	CASMLGQETQYF	TGTGCCAGCATGCTAGGGCAAGAGACCCAGTACTTC
few	TRBV7-3	TRBJ2-2	-	CASSLTGRRDTGELFF	TGTGCCAGCAGCTTGACGGGAAGGCGGGACACCGGGGAGCTGTTTTTT
many	TRBV7-8	TRBJ2-7	-	CASSLEGPGVGYEQYF	TGTGCCAGCAGCTTAGAAGGTCCGGGAGTAGGCTACGAGCAGTACTTC
-	TRBV20-1	TRBJ2-1	-	CSASGPGSYNEQFF	TGCAGTGCTAGCGGGCCGGGCTCCTACAATGAGCAGTTCTTC
many	TRBV5-1	TRBJ1-5	-	CASSLGGGEGNQPQHF	TGCGCCAGCAGCTTGGGCGGGGGTGAAGGCAATCAGCCCCAGCATTTT
-	TRBV10-1	TRBJ1-1	-	CASSESGIAEAFF	TGCGCCAGCAGTGAGTCGGGGATTGCTGAAGCTTTCTTT
many	TRBV7-9	TRBJ2-7	-	CASSKGGYEQYF	TGTGCCAGCTCCAAGGGGGGCTACGAGCAGTACTTC
-	TRBV30	TRBJ1-5	-	CAWSVPGLNNQPQHF	TGTGCCTGGAGTGTACCCGGACTTAACAATCAGCCCCAGCATTTT
-	TRBV6-1	TRBJ1-5	-	CASSLFTGNSNQPQHF	TGTGCCAGCAGCCTCTTTACAGGGAATAGCAATCAGCCCCAGCATTTT
-	TRBV30	TRBJ1-1	-	CAWRGAVEAFF	TGTGCCTGGAGGGGTGCAGTTGAAGCTTTCTTT
many	TRBV12-3/TRBV12-4	TRBJ2-3	TRBD1	CASSGGQTEVTDTQYF	TGTGCCAGCAGTGGGGGACAGACTGAAGTGACAGATACGCAGTATTTT
many	TRBV15	TRBJ2-5	-	CATSREIGGETQYF	TGTGCCACCAGCAGAGAAATCGGTGGAGAGACCCAGTACTTC
few	TRBV29-1	TRBJ2-3	-	CSVEAGGTDTQYF	TGCAGCGTTGAGGCAGGGGGCACAGATACGCAGTATTTT
-	TRBV9	TRBJ2-1	TRBD2	CASSYMETSEQFF	TGTGCCAGCAGCTATATGGAGACTAGCGAGCAGTTCTTC
many	TRBV5-1	TRBJ2-7	TRBD2	CASSSGLAGREGEQYF	TGCGCCAGCAGCTCGGGACTAGCGGGACGAGAGGGCGAGCAGTACTTC
few	TRBV3-1	TRBJ1-5	-	CASSQDTTVNQPQHF	TGTGCCAGCAGCCAAGATACGACAGTAAATCAGCCCCAGCATTTT
many	TRBV7-2	TRBJ1-2	-	CASSLVLVGGGRGYTF	TGTGCCAGCAGCTTAGTGTTGGTGGGCGGGGGGAGAGGCTACACCTTC
-	TRBV7-9	TRBJ1-6	-	CASSPKGREGSPLHF	TGTGCCAGCAGCCCGAAGGGCAGGGAAGGATCACCCCTCCACTTT
many	TRBV20-1	TRBJ2-4	-	CSALRDTEFQNIQYF	TGCAGTGCTCTCCGGGACACCGAATTTCAAAACATTCAGTACTTC
many	TRBV5-5	TRBJ1-1	-	CASSLNKGPALNTEAFF	TGTGCCAGCAGCCTCAATAAGGGGCCAGCCCTGAACACTGAAGCTTTCTTT
many	TRBV2	TRBJ1-5	TRBD1	CASSEGDSTNQPQHF	TGTGCCAGCAGTGAAGGGGACAGTACCAATCAGCCCCAGCATTTT
many	TRBV30	TRBJ1-1	-	CAWSTGTNTEAFF	TGTGCCTGGAGTACAGGGACGAACACTGAAGCTTTCTTT
few	TRBV20-1	TRBJ2-7	-	CSASSRGAYEQYF	TGCAGTGCTAGTTCCAGGGGAGCCTACGAGCAGTACTTC
-	TRBV10-3	TRBJ2-2	-	CAIPSRGNTGELFF	TGTGCCATCCCCTCACGGGGAAACACCGGGGAGCTGTTTTTT
few	TRBV9	TRBJ2-3	-	CASSVPDPSDTQYF	TGTGCCAGCAGCGTACCTGACCCCTCAGATACGCAGTATTTT
-	TRBV20-1	TRBJ2-7	TRBD1	CSARDSDRGGYEQYF	TGCAGTGCTAGAGATTCAGACAGGGGGGGCTACGAGCAGTACTTC
few	TRBV5-1	TRBJ2-7	-	CASSLQRASYEQYF	TGCGCCAGCAGCTTGCAGCGGGCCTCCTACGAGCAGTACTTC
-	TRBV7-9	TRBJ2-1	TRBD2	CASSLVGGGRVSSYNEQFF	TGTGCCAGCAGCTTAGTAGGCGGCGGGAGGGTTAGCTCCTACAATGAGCAGTTCTTC
-	TRBV5-1	TRBJ2-7	TRBD1	CASSLAPGTAIYEQYF	TGCGCCAGCAGCTTGGCGCCCGGGACAGCAATCTACGAGCAGTACTTC
-	TRBV6-2/TRBV6-3	TRBJ2-1	TRBD2	CASRTPGTSGRAGEQFF	TGTGCCAGCAGGACCCCCGGGACTAGCGGGAGGGCCGGGGAGCAGTTCTTC
many	TRBV5-1	TRBJ1-2	-	CASSPVGGDYGYTF	TGCGCCAGCAGCCCAGTTGGGGGTGACTATGGCTACACCTTC
many	TRBV28	TRBJ2-3	-	CASSSLGTFNTDTQYF	TGTGCCAGCAGTTCACTCGGGACTTTCAACACAGATACGCAGTATTTT
many	TRBV11-2	TRBJ1-2	-	CASSLGLAANYGYTF	TGTGCCAGCAGCTTAGGTTTAGCTGCTAACTATGGCTACACCTTC